These T cell receptor beta chains were read from a single sample in a study of T cells in narcolepsy. Assay used: immunoSEQ multiplex PCR; TCRdb lists only in-frame clones, some missing. This sample has over 20,000 clones, with roughly nine tenths found just once. The sample comprised CD45RA- memory CD4+ T cells from PBMCs. These receptors came from a human donor with narcolepsy. The CDR3 runs from the conserved cysteine through the conserved F or W.

j_gene: TRBJ1-2
v_gene: TRBV5-1
CDR3aa: CASSLGGQGSNYGYTF

j_gene: TRBJ2-2
v_gene: TRBV14
CDR3aa: CASSPRTTGELFF

j_gene: TRBJ2-3
v_gene: TRBV5-1
CDR3aa: CASSFTAGYGTDTQYF

j_gene: TRBJ2-3
v_gene: TRBV28
CDR3aa: CASTVGGRVGDTQYF

j_gene: TRBJ1-1
v_gene: TRBV19
CDR3aa: CASSPLFLGTEAFF

j_gene: TRBJ1-2
v_gene: TRBV28
CDR3aa: CASSYLRGWNYGHTF

j_gene: TRBJ1-3
v_gene: TRBV9
CDR3aa: CASSVGGHPGNTIYF

j_gene: TRBJ2-5
v_gene: TRBV28
CDR3aa: CASRGSRETQYF

j_gene: TRBJ2-7
v_gene: TRBV6-5
CDR3aa: CASSYRREGEQYF

j_gene: TRBJ2-2
v_gene: TRBV5-4
CDR3aa: CASSVDRTILGELFF

j_gene: TRBJ2-7
v_gene: TRBV6-1
CDR3aa: CASRNPHRGSYEQYF

j_gene: TRBJ2-3
v_gene: TRBV2
CDR3aa: CASSDLFRTDTQYF

j_gene: TRBJ2-1
v_gene: TRBV4-1
CDR3aa: CASSQWTSGSWYEQFF

j_gene: TRBJ1-5
v_gene: TRBV27
CDR3aa: CASSLGAGEPPYSNQPQHF

j_gene: TRBJ2-7
v_gene: TRBV19
CDR3aa: CASSMNSYEQYF

j_gene: TRBJ1-3
v_gene: TRBV5-1
CDR3aa: CASSPGTAGNTIYF

j_gene: TRBJ2-1
v_gene: TRBV7-3
CDR3aa: CASSGGPSAYNEQFF

j_gene: NA
v_gene: TRBV18
CDR3aa: CASSPRDRSYEQYF

j_gene: TRBJ2-3
v_gene: TRBV7-2
CDR3aa: CASSLATRDGQYF

j_gene: TRBJ2-1
v_gene: TRBV15
CDR3aa: CATSRDGALDEQFF

j_gene: TRBJ2-1
v_gene: TRBV7-2
CDR3aa: CASLPGGGNEQFF

j_gene: TRBJ2-2
v_gene: TRBV2
CDR3aa: CASSIGGADTGELFF

j_gene: TRBJ1-3
v_gene: TRBV27
CDR3aa: CASSPDRRSGNTIYF

j_gene: TRBJ2-1
v_gene: TRBV28
CDR3aa: CASREGLAGGWNEQFF

j_gene: TRBJ2-1
v_gene: TRBV10-3
CDR3aa: CAISEQLTGGGNEQFF

j_gene: TRBJ1-2
v_gene: TRBV7-9
CDR3aa: CASSLADRGNYGYTF

j_gene: TRBJ2-7
v_gene: TRBV5-5
CDR3aa: CASSLRTGGYEQYF

j_gene: TRBJ2-5
v_gene: TRBV7-8
CDR3aa: CASSPQALTAKEYF

j_gene: TRBJ2-1
v_gene: TRBV19
CDR3aa: CASRASGRGSYNEQFF

j_gene: TRBJ2-5
v_gene: TRBV30
CDR3aa: CAWSVRQTSGTRGTQYF

j_gene: TRBJ1-5
v_gene: TRBV5-1
CDR3aa: CASSPGNSRAPQHF

j_gene: TRBJ2-2
v_gene: TRBV6-6
CDR3aa: CASSYGGNTGELFF

j_gene: TRBJ2-5
v_gene: TRBV6-5
CDR3aa: CASSGGRGQETQYF

j_gene: TRBJ2-1
v_gene: TRBV5-6
CDR3aa: CASSLDGNEQFF

j_gene: TRBJ2-7
v_gene: TRBV27
CDR3aa: CASRAGRAYEQYF

j_gene: TRBJ1-1
v_gene: TRBV4-1
CDR3aa: CASSPGTVAAEAFF

j_gene: TRBJ1-1
v_gene: TRBV5-4
CDR3aa: CASSLAHARREPEAFF

j_gene: TRBJ2-5
v_gene: TRBV5-1
CDR3aa: CASTLGASGGETQYF

j_gene: TRBJ2-4
v_gene: TRBV4-1
CDR3aa: CASSQLGYLAKNIQYF

j_gene: TRBJ2-7
v_gene: TRBV28
CDR3aa: CASSPSLYEQYF

j_gene: TRBJ1-1
v_gene: TRBV18
CDR3aa: CASPPPAGATIAEAFF

j_gene: TRBJ1-2
v_gene: TRBV4-1
CDR3aa: CASSQRDRGIGYTF

j_gene: TRBJ2-1
v_gene: TRBV6-4
CDR3aa: CASSGDRGYEQFF

j_gene: TRBJ2-7
v_gene: TRBV5-4
CDR3aa: CASSGGTFSYEQYF

j_gene: TRBJ2-2
v_gene: TRBV7-2
CDR3aa: CASSPGWEANTGELFF

j_gene: TRBJ1-1
v_gene: TRBV25-1
CDR3aa: CASGRTGGRVAFF

j_gene: TRBJ1-1
v_gene: TRBV19
CDR3aa: CASSTRDRGRPLLGAFF

j_gene: TRBJ1-3
v_gene: TRBV7-6
CDR3aa: CASSKEGAPIGNTIYF

j_gene: TRBJ2-5
v_gene: TRBV19
CDR3aa: CASSRDSGRKETQYF

j_gene: TRBJ1-2
v_gene: TRBV5-5
CDR3aa: CASSLNPHGYTF

j_gene: TRBJ2-1
v_gene: TRBV19
CDR3aa: CASTPTGDFWSYNEQFF

j_gene: TRBJ1-4
v_gene: TRBV6-1
CDR3aa: CASSEIGEKLFF

j_gene: TRBJ2-3
v_gene: TRBV19
CDR3aa: CASMIAGGPSQYF

j_gene: TRBJ2-7
v_gene: TRBV7-8
CDR3aa: CASSLLAATYEQYF

j_gene: TRBJ1-2
v_gene: TRBV30
CDR3aa: CAWGFLQGIGGYTF

j_gene: TRBJ2-6
v_gene: TRBV10-3
CDR3aa: CAISEGLSGGANVLTF

j_gene: TRBJ1-5
v_gene: TRBV19
CDR3aa: CASSVTGARSTANQPQHF

j_gene: TRBJ2-3
v_gene: TRBV7-9
CDR3aa: CASSLIAGDTDTQYF

j_gene: TRBJ2-7
v_gene: TRBV11-1
CDR3aa: CASSSGLEIYEQYF